This T cell receptor beta chain was sequenced in a study of cytomegalovirus exposure and HLA in healthy donors. General observations from the study: Some TCR beta chains (roughly 160 of them) were listed as cytomegalovirus-associated. Donor immune exposure was known only as CMV serostatus. Across donors, most TCRs were seen rarely, yet some public ones were widespread.

On this clone: Its target is unknown.

Use of 60 Vbeta and 13 Jbeta primers characterized the PCR. Sequencing was performed with immunoSEQ multiplex PCR; in TCRdb, only in-frame clones are kept and a portion is missing. The top ten hold approximately 0.4% of the sample, which has about 200,000 clones, about 76% seen once. The sequence was obtained from a male donor in good health and CMV-seropositive. The sample taken for sequencing was PBMCs.

The CDR3 region is CATRTGRDQPQHF. CDR3 in DNA: TGTGCCACCAGGACAGGGCGCGATCAGCCCCAGCATTTT. The V call is TRBV10-3, the J call TRBJ1-5; TRBD1 matches 8 bases. In germline, CDR1 is ENHRY, CDR2 SYGVKD. Trimming removed 10 bases from V and 5 bases from J; junction bases left unmatched: 7. The CDR3 length is 13 residues.